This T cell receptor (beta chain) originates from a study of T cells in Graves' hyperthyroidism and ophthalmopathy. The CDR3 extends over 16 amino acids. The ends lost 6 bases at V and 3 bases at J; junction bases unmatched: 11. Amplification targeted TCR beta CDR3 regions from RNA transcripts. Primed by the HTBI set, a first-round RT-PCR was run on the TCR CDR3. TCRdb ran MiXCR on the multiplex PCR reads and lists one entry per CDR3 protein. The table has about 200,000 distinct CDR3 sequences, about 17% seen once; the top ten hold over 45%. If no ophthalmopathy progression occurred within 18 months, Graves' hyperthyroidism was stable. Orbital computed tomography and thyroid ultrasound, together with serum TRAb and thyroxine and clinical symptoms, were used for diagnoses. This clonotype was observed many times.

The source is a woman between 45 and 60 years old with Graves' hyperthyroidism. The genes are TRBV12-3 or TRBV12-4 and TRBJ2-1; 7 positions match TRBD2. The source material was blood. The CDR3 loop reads CASSPKARESYNEQFF. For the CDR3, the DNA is TGTGCCAGCAGCCCCAAGGCGCGGGAGAGCTACAATGAGCAGTTCTTC.